Detailed here is one T cell receptor (beta chain). This sample was taken from a study of blood T cell repertoires in COVID-19. The wider study: COVID-19 samples collected from the United States, Italy and Spain covered acute and convalescent phases. In each case, the material was cDNA or gDNA derived from T cells, B-cell-depleted T cells, or PBMCs.

Original processing notes: Estimated nucleated cell counts came from reference gene primer amplification. TCRdb keeps only in-frame clones here, not all; method: immunoSEQ multiplex PCR. V, J and clone size derive from that table, while D and trimming were established from the DNA sequence. The sample shows roughly 250,000 clones, about 89% of them seen only once. The sample comprised peripheral blood. The sequence was obtained from a woman aged 50 to 65 with acute or convalescent COVID-19.

CDR3 nucleotide sequence: TGCGCCAGCAGCCAAGAGCTGCTGACTTTTTCCCTAAGCTACGAGCAGTACTTC. This encodes CASSQELLTFSLSYEQYF. The rearrangement links TRBV4-3 to TRBJ2-7; D gene unclear. CDR3 length: 18 residues. CDR1 and CDR2 from the germline V gene are LGHNA and YSLEER. Trimming removed 0 bases at V and 3 bases at J, with 21 bases between.